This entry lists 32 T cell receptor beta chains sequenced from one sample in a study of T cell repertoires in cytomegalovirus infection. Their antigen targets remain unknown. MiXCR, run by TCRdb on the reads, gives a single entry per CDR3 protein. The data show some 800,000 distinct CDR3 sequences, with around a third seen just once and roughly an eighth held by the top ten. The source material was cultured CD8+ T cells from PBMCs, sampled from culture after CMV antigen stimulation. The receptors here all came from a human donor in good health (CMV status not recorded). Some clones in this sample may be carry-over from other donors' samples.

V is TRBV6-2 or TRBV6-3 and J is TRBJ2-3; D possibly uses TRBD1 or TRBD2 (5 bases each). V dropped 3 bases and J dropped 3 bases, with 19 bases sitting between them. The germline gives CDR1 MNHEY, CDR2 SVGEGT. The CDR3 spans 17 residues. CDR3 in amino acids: CASSYGRGARYTDTQYF. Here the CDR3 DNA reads TGTGCCAGCAGTTATGGCCGAGGGGCACGATATACAGATACGCAGTATTTT.

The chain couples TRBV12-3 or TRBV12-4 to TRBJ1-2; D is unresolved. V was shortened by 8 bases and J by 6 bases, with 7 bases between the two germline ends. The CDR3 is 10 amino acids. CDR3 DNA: TGTGCCAGCGACCCGGATGGCTACACCTTC. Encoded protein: CASDPDGYTF.

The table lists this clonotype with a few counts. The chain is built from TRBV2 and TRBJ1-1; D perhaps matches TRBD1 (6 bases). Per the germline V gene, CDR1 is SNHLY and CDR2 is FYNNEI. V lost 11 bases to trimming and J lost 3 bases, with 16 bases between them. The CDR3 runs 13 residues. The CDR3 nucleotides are TGTGCCCGCCACACAGGGATTGACACTGAAGCTTTCTTT. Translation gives CARHTGIDTEAFF.

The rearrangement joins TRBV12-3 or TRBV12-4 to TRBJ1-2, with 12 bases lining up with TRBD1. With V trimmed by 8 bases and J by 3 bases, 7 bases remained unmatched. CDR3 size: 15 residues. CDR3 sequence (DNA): TGTGCCAGCGCCTCCGGGACAGGGGGCTACTATGGCTACACCTTC. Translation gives CASASGTGGYYGYTF.

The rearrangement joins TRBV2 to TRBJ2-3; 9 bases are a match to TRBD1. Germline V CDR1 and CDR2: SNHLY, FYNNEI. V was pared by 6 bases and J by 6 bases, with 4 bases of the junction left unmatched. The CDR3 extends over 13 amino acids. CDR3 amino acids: CASRDRGSDTQYF. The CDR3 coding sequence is TGTGCCAGCAGGGACAGGGGATCGGATACGCAGTATTTT.

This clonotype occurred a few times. The CDR3 sequence is CASSYPGLGHTEAFF. The CDR3 nucleotides read TGTGCCAGCAGTTACCCTGGGCTGGGTCACACTGAAGCTTTCTTT. V gene TRBV6-2 or TRBV6-3 combines with J gene TRBJ1-1; D gene uncertain. CDR1 and CDR2 (germline): MNHEY, SVGEGT. Trimming shortened V by 2 bases and J by 3 bases, and 13 bases separated the two germline ends. The CDR3 runs 15 residues.

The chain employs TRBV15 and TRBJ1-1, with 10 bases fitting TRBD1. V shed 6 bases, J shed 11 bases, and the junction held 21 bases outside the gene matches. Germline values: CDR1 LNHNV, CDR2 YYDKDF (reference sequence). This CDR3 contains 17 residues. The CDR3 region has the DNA TGTGCCACCAGAAACCGGGACAGGGGATCCGAGCGGCCCTGGGCTTTCTTT. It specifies CATRNRDRGSERPWAFF. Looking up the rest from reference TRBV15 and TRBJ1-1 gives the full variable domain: DAMVIQNPRYQVTQFGKPVTLSCSQTLNHNVMYWYQQKSSQAPKLLFHYYDKDFNNEADTPDNFQSRRPNTSFCFLDIRSPGLGDTAMYLCATRNRDRGSERPWAFFGQGTRLTVV.

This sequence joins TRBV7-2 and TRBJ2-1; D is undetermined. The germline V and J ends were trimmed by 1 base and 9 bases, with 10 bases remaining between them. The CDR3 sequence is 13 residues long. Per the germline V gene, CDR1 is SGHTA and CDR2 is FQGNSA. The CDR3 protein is CASSLDGGIEQFF. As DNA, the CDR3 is TGTGCCAGCAGCTTAGATGGCGGCATTGAGCAGTTCTTC.

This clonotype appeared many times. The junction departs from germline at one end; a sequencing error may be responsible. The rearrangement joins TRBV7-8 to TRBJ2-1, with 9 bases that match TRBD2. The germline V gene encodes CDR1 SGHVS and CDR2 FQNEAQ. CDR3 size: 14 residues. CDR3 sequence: CASSLAGAYNEQFF. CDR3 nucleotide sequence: TGTGCCAGCAGTTTAGCGGGGGCTTACAATGAGCAGTTCTTC. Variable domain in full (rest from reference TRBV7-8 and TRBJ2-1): GAGVSQSPRYKVAKRGQDVALRCDPISGHVSLFWYQQALGQGPEFLTYFQNEAQLDKSGLPSDRFFAERPEGSVSTLKIQRTQQEDSAVYLCASSLAGAYNEQFFGPGTRLTVL.

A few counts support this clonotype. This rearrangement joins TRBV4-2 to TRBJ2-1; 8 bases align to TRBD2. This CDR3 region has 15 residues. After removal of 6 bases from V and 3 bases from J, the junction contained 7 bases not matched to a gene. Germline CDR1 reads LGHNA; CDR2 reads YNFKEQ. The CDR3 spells CASSTSGGSYNEQFF. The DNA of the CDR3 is TGTGCCAGCAGTACGAGCGGGGGTAGCTACAATGAGCAGTTCTTC.

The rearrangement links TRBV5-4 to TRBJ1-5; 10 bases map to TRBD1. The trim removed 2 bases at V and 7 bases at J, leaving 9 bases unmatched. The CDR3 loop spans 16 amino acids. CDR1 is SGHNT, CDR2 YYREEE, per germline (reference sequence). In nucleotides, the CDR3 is TGTGCCAGCAGCTTTTATGGGACAGGGGAAGGACAGCCCCAGCATTTT. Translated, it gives CASSFYGTGEGQPQHF. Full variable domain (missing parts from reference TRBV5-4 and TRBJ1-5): ETGVTQSPTHLIKTRGQQVTLRCSSQSGHNTVSWYQQALGQGPQFIFQYYREEENGRGNFPPRFSGLQFPNYSSELNVNALELDDSALYLCASSFYGTGEGQPQHFGDGTRLSIL.

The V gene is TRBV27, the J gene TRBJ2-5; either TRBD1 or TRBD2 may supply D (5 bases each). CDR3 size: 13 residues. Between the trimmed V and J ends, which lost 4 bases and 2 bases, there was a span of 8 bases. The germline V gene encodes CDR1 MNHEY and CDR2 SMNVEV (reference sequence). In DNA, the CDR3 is TGTGCCAGCAGTTGGGGGAATCAAGAGACCCAGTACTTC. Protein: CASSWGNQETQYF.

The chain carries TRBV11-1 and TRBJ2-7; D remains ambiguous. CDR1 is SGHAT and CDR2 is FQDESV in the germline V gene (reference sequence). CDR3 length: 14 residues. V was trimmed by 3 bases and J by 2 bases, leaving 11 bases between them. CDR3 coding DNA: TGTGCCAGCAGCTTCCCAGCCAGTCCCTACGAGCAGTACGTC. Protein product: CASSFPASPYEQYV.

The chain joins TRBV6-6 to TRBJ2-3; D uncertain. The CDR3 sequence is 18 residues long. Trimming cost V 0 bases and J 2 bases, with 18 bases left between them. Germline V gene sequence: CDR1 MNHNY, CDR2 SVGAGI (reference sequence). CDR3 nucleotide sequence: TGTGCCAGCAGTTACTCGATGTATCTGCCGCCTAACACAGATACGCAGTATTTT. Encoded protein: CASSYSMYLPPNTDTQYF.

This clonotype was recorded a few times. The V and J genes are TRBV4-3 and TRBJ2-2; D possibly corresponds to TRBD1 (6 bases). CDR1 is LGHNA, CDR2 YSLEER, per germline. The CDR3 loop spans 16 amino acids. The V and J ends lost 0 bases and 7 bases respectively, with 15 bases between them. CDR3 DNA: TGCGCCAGCAGCCAAGATAGGAGTGGGGGCTTCGGGGAGCTGTTTTTT. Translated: CASSQDRSGGFGELFF.

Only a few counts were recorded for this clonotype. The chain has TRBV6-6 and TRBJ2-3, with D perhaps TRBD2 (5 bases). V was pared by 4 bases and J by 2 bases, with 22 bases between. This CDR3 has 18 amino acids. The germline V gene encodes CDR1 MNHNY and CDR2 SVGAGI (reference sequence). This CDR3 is CASSLRRALLGDTDTQYF. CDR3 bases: TGTGCCAGCAGTTTACGCCGGGCACTGCTGGGAGACACAGATACGCAGTATTTT.

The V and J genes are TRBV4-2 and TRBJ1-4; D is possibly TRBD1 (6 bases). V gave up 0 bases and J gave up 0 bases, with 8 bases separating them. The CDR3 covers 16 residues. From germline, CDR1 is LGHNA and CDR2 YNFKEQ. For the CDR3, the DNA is TGTGCCAGCAGCCAAGAAACAGGGACAACTAATGAAAAACTGTTTTTT. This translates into CASSQETGTTNEKLFF.

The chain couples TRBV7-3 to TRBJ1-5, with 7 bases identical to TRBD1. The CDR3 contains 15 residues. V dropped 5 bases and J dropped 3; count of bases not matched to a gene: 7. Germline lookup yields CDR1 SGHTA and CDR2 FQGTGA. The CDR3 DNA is TGTGCCAGCAGCACTGAGGGACAGCTCAATCAGCCCCAGCATTTT. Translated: CASSTEGQLNQPQHF.

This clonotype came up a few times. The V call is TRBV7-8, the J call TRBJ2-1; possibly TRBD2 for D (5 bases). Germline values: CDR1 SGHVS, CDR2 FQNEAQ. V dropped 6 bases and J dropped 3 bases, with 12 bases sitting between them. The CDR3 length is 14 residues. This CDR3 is CASSPTGIYNEQFF. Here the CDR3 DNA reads TGTGCCAGCAGTCCCACGGGGATCTACAATGAGCAGTTCTTC.

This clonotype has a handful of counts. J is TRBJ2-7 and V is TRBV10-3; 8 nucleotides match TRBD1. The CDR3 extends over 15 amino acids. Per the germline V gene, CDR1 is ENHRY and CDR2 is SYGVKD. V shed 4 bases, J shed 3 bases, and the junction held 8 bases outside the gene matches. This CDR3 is CAISARGPTNYEQYF. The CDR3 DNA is TGTGCCATCAGTGCCAGGGGGCCGACGAACTACGAGCAGTACTTC.

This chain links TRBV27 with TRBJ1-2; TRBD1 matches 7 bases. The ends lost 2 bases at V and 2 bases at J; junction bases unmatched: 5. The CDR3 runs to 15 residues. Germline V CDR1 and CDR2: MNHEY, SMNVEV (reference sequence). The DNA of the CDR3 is TGTGCCAGCAGTTTAAGGGGGGACAGAAACTATGGCTACACCTTC. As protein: CASSLRGDRNYGYTF.

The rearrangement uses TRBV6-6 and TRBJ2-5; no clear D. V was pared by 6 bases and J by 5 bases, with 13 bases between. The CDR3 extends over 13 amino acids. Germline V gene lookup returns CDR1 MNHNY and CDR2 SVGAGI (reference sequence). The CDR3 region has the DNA TGTGCCAGCAGCCAAGAGGTGGGCGAGACCCAGTACTTC. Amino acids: CASSQEVGETQYF.

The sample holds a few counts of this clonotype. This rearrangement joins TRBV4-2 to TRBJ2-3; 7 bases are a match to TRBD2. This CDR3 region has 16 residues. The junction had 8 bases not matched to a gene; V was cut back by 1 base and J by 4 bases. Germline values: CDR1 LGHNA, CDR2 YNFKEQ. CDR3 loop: CASSQGTSPLADTQYF. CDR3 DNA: TGTGCCAGCAGCCAAGGGACTAGTCCCCTAGCAGATACGCAGTATTTT.

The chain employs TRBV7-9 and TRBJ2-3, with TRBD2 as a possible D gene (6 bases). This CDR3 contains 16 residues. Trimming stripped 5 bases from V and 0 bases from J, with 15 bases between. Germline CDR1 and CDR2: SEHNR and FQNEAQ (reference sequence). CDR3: CASSLWGDHSTDTQYF. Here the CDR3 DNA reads TGTGCCAGCAGCCTGTGGGGGGACCATAGCACAGATACGCAGTATTTT.

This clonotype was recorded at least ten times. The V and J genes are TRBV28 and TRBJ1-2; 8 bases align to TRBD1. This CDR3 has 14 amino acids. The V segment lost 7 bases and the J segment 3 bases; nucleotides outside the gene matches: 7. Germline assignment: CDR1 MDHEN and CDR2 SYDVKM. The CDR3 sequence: CASTSRGRDYGYTF. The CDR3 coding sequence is TGTGCCAGCACTTCCAGGGGGCGCGACTATGGCTACACCTTC.

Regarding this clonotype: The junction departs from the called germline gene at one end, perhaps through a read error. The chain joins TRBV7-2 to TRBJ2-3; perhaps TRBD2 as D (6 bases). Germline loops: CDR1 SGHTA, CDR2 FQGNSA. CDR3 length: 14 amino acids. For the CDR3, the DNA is TGTGTCAGCACCGTTCTGGGACTCGAAGATACGCAGTATTTT. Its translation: CVSTVLGLEDTQYF.

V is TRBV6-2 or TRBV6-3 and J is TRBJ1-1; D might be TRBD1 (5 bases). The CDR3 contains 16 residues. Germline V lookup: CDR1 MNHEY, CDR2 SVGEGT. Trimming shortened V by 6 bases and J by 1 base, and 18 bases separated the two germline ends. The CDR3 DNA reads TGTGCCAGCAGCCGAATTCCGGGACCCCGGAACACTGAAGCTTTCTTT. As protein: CASSRIPGPRNTEAFF.

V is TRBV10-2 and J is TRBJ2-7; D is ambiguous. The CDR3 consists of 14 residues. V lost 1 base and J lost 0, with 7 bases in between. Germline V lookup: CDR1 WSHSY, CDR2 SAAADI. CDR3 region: CASSEYASSYEQYF. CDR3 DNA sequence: TGCGCCAGCAGTGAGTACGCCAGCTCCTACGAGCAGTACTTC.

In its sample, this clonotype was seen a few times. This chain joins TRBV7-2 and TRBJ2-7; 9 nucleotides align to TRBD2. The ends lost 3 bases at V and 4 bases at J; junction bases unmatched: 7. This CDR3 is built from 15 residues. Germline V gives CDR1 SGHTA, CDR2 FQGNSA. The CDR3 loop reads CASSFGGGAGYEQYV. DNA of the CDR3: TGTGCCAGCAGCTTCGGCGGGGGGGCCGGGTACGAGCAGTACGTC.

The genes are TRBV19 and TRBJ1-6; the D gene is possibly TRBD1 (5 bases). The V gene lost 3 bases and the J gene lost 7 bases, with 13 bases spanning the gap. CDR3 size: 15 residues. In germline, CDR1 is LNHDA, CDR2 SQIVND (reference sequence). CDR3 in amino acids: CASSIEAGLNSPLHF. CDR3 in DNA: TGTGCCAGTAGTATCGAAGCAGGGCTCAATTCACCCCTCCACTTT.

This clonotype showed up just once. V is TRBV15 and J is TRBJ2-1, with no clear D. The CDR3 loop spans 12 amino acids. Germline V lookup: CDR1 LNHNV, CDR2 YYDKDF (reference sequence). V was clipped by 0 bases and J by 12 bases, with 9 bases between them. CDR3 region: CATSRDGRLQFF. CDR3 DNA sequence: TGTGCCACCAGCAGAGATGGACGGTTGCAGTTCTTC.

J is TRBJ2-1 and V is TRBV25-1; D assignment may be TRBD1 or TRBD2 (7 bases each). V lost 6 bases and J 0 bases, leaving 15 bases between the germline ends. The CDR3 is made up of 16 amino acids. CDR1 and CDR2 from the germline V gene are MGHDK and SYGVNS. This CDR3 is CASRSSGGGSYNEQFF. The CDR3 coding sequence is TGTGCCAGCAGATCCTCAGGGGGGGGCTCCTACAATGAGCAGTTCTTC.